This T cell receptor (beta chain) was documented in a study of blood T cell repertoires in COVID-19. Study details: COVID-19 samples from acute and convalescent phases originated in the United States, Italy and Spain. PBMCs, B-cell-depleted T cells, or T cells provided the cDNA or gDNA that made up the material.

Original analysis: Reference gene primers were amplified, and this amplification served to estimate nucleated cell counts. Sequencing used immunoSEQ multiplex PCR; TCRdb keeps in-frame clones, though not all of them. V, J and clone size derive from that table, while D and trimming were established from the DNA sequence. The sample lists tens of thousands of clones; about 70% were seen once. CDR3 length equals 15 residues. Germline CDR1 WNHNN, CDR2 SYGVQD (reference sequence). J was trimmed by 4 bases and V by 2 bases; bases with no gene match: 6. The receptor was isolated from a man in his forties or fifties with active or convalescent COVID-19. Sequenced material: peripheral blood. The chain carries TRBV10-1 and TRBJ2-3; 7 bases align to TRBD2. CDR3 sequence reads: CASSEQSGGADTQYF. The CDR3 region has the DNA TGCGCCAGCAGTGAGCAATCGGGGGGTGCAGATACGCAGTATTTT.